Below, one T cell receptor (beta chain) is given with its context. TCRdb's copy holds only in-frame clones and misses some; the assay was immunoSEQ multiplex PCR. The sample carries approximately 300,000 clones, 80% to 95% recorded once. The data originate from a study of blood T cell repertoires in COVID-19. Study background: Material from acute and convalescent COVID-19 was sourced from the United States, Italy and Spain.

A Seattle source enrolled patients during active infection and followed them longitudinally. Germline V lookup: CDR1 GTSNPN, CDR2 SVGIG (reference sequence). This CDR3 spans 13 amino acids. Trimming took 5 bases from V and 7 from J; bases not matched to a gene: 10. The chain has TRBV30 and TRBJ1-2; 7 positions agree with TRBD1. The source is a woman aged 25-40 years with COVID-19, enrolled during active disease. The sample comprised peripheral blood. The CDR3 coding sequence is TGTGCCTGGGCGCCCTGGGACAGCGCTGGCTACACCTTC. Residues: CAWAPWDSAGYTF.